The 15 T cell receptor beta chains given below trace back to one sample, sequenced in a study of T cells after yellow fever vaccination. TCRdb fed the 5' RACE reads into MiXCR, producing one record per CDR3 protein. The data show over 110,000 distinct CDR3 sequences, about 7.7% seen once. The sequencing here drew on CD4+ T cells sorted from PBMCs, taken 5 days after the yellow fever booster vaccination. The receptor set was obtained from a man in his thirties or forties who received the YFV17D yellow fever vaccine.

This clonotype occurred many times. The chain couples TRBV4-3 to TRBJ2-1; perhaps TRBD1 as D (5 bases). The CDR3 runs 15 residues. V lost 2 bases, J lost 8 bases, and 16 bases lay in between. The germline V gene encodes CDR1 LGHNA and CDR2 YSLEER. The CDR3 nucleotides read TGCGCCAGCAGCCAATCATCCAGGGTAACTGATGAGCAGTTCTTC. This gives the protein CASSQSSRVTDEQFF.

This clonotype was counted at least ten times. This chain uses TRBV12-3 or TRBV12-4 with TRBJ1-4; 9 bases are a match to TRBD1. CDR3 length: 17 amino acids. The V and J ends lost 3 bases and 2 bases, in that order; junction bases with no gene match: 7. CDR3 sequence reads: CASSLKGQGRTNEKLFF. In nucleotides, the CDR3 is TGTGCCAGCAGTTTGAAGGGACAGGGTCGTACTAATGAAAAACTGTTTTTT.

This clonotype was observed many times. CDR3 loop: CASSLVTRNEQYF. The CDR3 DNA reads TGTGCCAGCAGCTTGGTGACTAGGAACGAGCAGTACTTC. The genes are TRBV7-2 and TRBJ2-7, with a possible D match to TRBD2 (6 bases). The CDR3 loop spans 13 amino acids. Trimming shortened V by 3 bases and J by 5 bases, and 11 bases separated the two germline ends. Germline CDR1 SGHTA, CDR2 FQGNSA.

This clonotype was observed at least ten times. This chain joins TRBV6-1 and TRBJ2-1, with TRBD2 as a possible D gene (6 bases). Germline assignment: CDR1 MNHNS and CDR2 SASEGT. The ends were cut back, 3 bases at V and 3 bases at J, with 18 bases in the middle. The CDR3 is made up of 17 amino acids. CDR3 sequence: CASSEGPGLRIYNEQFF. The CDR3 nucleotides read TGTGCCAGCAGTGAGGGCCCCGGACTAAGAATCTACAATGAGCAGTTCTTC.

This clonotype was seen at least ten times. The chain employs TRBV7-2 and TRBJ1-5, with 7 positions matching TRBD1. This CDR3 is built from 17 residues. Per germline, CDR1 SGHTA and CDR2 FQGNSA. With V trimmed by 4 bases and J by 6 bases, 15 bases remained unmatched. DNA for the CDR3: TGTGCCAGCAGCTCCGGGGAGGGCGACAGGGATAGTCAGCCCCAGCATTTT. It is translated as CASSSGEGDRDSQPQHF. Together with reference TRBV7-2 and TRBJ1-5, the CDR3 gives the full variable domain: GAGVSQSPSNKVTEKGKDVELRCDPISGHTALYWYRQSLGQGLEFLIYFQGNSAPDKSGLPSDRFSAERTGGSVSTLTIQRTQQEDSAVYLCASSSGEGDRDSQPQHFGDGTRLSIL.

This clonotype came up many times. This rearrangement joins TRBV20-1 to TRBJ1-1, with D unclear. This CDR3 has 12 residues. Germline-derived CDR1 and CDR2 are DFQATT and SNEGSKA (reference sequence). Trimming left V 6 bases short and J 8 bases short, with 16 bases between. Written as DNA, the CDR3 is TGCAGTGCCTCGACCCCTGGGGAGGAAGCTTTCTTT. It encodes CSASTPGEEAFF.

This clonotype was seen many times. The J gene is TRBJ2-2, the V gene TRBV7-2; possible D gene TRBD1, 5 bases. The V and J ends lost 5 bases and 7 bases respectively, with 11 bases between them. In germline, CDR1 is SGHTA, CDR2 FQGNSA. This CDR3 spans 13 amino acids. The CDR3: CASSPPQGGELFF. CDR3 nucleotides: TGTGCCAGCAGCCCTCCTCAGGGCGGGGAGCTGTTTTTT.

CDR3 sequence reads: CSARATRPARQETQYF. The CDR3 coding sequence is TGCAGTGCTAGAGCCACCCGACCAGCGAGGCAAGAGACCCAGTACTTC. The V call is TRBV20-1, the J call TRBJ2-5; D is undetermined. CDR1 and CDR2 from the germline V gene are DFQATT and SNEGSKA (reference sequence). CDR3 length: 16 residues. Trimming took off 1 base at V and 2 bases at J, with 17 bases between the two ends.

This clonotype was seen repeatedly, ten times or more. V and J are TRBV20-1 and TRBJ2-1, with 11 bases fitting TRBD2. The CDR3 has 13 residues. Germline V lookup: CDR1 DFQATT, CDR2 SNEGSKA (reference sequence). With 8 bases clipped from V and 7 bases from J, the junction kept 7 bases outside the gene matches. The CDR3 protein is CSPFSGRGNEQFF. CDR3 bases: TGCAGTCCTTTTAGCGGGAGGGGAAATGAGCAGTTCTTC.

This clonotype was counted many times. Here the CDR3 reads CSARGHPGQGSATQYF. The CDR3 region has the DNA TGCAGTGCTAGAGGTCACCCGGGACAGGGTTCTGCTACGCAGTATTTT. The chain has TRBV20-1 and TRBJ2-3, with 9 bases lining up with TRBD1. CDR3 size: 16 residues. The germline CDR1 and CDR2 sequences are DFQATT and SNEGSKA (reference sequence). The V segment lost 1 base and the J segment 8 bases; nucleotides outside the gene matches: 13.

A remark on this clonotype: Since a much larger clone is just one base distant, this may be a read error. V is TRBV7-2 and J is TRBJ1-6; D perhaps matches TRBD1 (6 bases). The CDR3 runs 16 residues. CDR1 and CDR2 (germline): SGHTA, FQGNSA. DNA for the CDR3: TGTGTCAGCAAAAGAGGACAGAACTCCTATAATTCACCCCTCCACTTT. This sequence encodes CVSKRGQNSYNSPLHF.

This clonotype was picked up many times. The V and J genes are TRBV12-3 or TRBV12-4 and TRBJ2-7; no clear D. Trimming took 2 bases from V and 4 from J, leaving 9 bases between them. The CDR3 extends over 13 amino acids. The CDR3 is CASSLRLGYEQYF. CDR3 DNA sequence: TGTGCCAGCAGTTTACGTCTCGGGTACGAGCAGTACTTC.

This clonotype was picked up many times. The rearrangement links TRBV7-2 to TRBJ2-2; D may be TRBD1 (6 bases). This CDR3 region has 16 residues. Trimming shortened V by 3 bases and J by 4 bases, and 15 bases separated the two germline ends. Per the germline V gene, CDR1 is SGHTA and CDR2 is FQGNSA. DNA of the CDR3: TGTGCCAGCAGCTTTACAGGGACGTTGGGCACCGGGGAGCTGTTTTTT. Translation: CASSFTGTLGTGELFF.

This clonotype was seen ten or more times. V gene TRBV18 combines with J gene TRBJ1-5; the match to TRBD1 covers 7 bases. CDR1 is KGHSH, CDR2 LQKENI, per germline. The J segment lost 5 bases and the V segment lost 1 base, leaving 5 bases of the junction unmatched. This CDR3 is 15 amino acids long. The CDR3 DNA reads TGTGCCAGCTCACCACTTCAGGGGGGCGATCAGCCCCAGCATTTT. Translated, it gives CASSPLQGGDQPQHF.

This sequence joins TRBV12-3 or TRBV12-4 and TRBJ2-1; 9 positions match TRBD2. CDR3 size: 15 residues. V shed 6 bases, J shed 8 bases, and the junction held 11 bases outside the gene matches. The CDR3 DNA reads TGTGCCAGCAGCGTTACTAGCGGGTATAGGGATGAGCAGTTCTTC. Encoded protein: CASSVTSGYRDEQFF.